These 12 T cell receptor beta chains originate from one sample sequenced in a study of blood T cell repertoires in COVID-19. Generated by immunoSEQ multiplex PCR, the TCRdb table keeps only in-frame clones and is missing some. Among 150,000 or so clones listed, roughly four fifths were seen once. Source material: peripheral blood. These receptors were taken from a woman between 45 and 60 years old with active or convalescent COVID-19.

The chain uses TRBV7-8 and TRBJ2-4; the D gene is possibly TRBD2 (6 bases). This CDR3 is 15 amino acids long. CDR1 is SGHVS, CDR2 FQNEAQ, per germline. With 4 bases removed from V and 3 bases from J, the gap between germline ends came to 13 bases. CDR3 nucleotide sequence: TGTGCCAGCAGCTCCGTTCAGGGAGGCAAAAACATTCAGTACTTC. Amino acid sequence: CASSSVQGGKNIQYF.

The rearrangement uses TRBV15 and TRBJ1-6; 7 bases align to TRBD1. This CDR3 contains 14 residues. Germline V CDR1 and CDR2: LNHNV, YYDKDF (reference sequence). V shed 5 bases and J 9 bases; nucleotides not matched to a gene: 7. Written as DNA, the CDR3 is TGTGCCACCAGCTCCCACAGGGGTGGTTCACCCCTCCACTTT. Its protein product is CATSSHRGGSPLHF. Full variable domain (rest looked up from reference TRBV15 and TRBJ1-6): DAMVIQNPRYQVTQFGKPVTLSCSQTLNHNVMYWYQQKSSQAPKLLFHYYDKDFNNEADTPDNFQSRRPNTSFCFLDIRSPGLGDTAMYLCATSSHRGGSPLHFGNGTRLTVT.

The chain joins TRBV7-9 to TRBJ2-1; D gene uncertain. The CDR3 runs to 16 residues. The germline CDR1 and CDR2 sequences are SEHNR and FQNEAQ (reference sequence). Trimming left V 1 base short and J 2 bases short, with 12 bases between. CDR3 in DNA: TGTGCCAGCAGCTTAGGATCTGGCGGAACCTACAATGAGCAGTTCTTC. The encoded protein is CASSLGSGGTYNEQFF.

This clone was counted between two and nine times. V and J are TRBV7-6 and TRBJ2-5, with D maybe TRBD1 (5 bases). Between the trimmed V and J ends, which lost 5 bases and 5 bases, there was a span of 12 bases. CDR1 SGHVS and CDR2 FNYEAQ come from the germline V gene. The CDR3 extends over 13 amino acids. CDR3 region: CASSPQGGETQYF. The CDR3 DNA is TGTGCCAGCAGCCCCCAGGGTGGGGAGACCCAGTACTTC.

V and J are TRBV19 and TRBJ2-1, with TRBD1 matching 9 bases. V lost 3 bases to trimming and J lost 13 bases; unmatched junction nucleotides: 7. There are 13 residues in the CDR3. Per the germline V gene, CDR1 is LNHDA and CDR2 is SQIVND (reference sequence). The CDR3 DNA is TGTGCCAGTAGTATCAACACAGGGGGCGGTCAGTTCTTC. Translation gives CASSINTGGGQFF.

This clone has just one count. This chain joins TRBV29-1 and TRBJ2-1, with a possible D match to TRBD2 (6 bases). The ends were cut back, 6 bases at V and 0 bases at J, with 12 bases in the middle. This CDR3 spans 14 amino acids. Germline lookup yields CDR1 SQVTM and CDR2 ANQGSEA. CDR3 region: CSVGGTSSYNEQFF. The CDR3 bases are TGCAGCGTCGGGGGTACGAGCTCCTACAATGAGCAGTTCTTC.

V and J are TRBV19 and TRBJ2-5; tentatively, D is TRBD1 (5 bases). The CDR3 extends over 14 amino acids. Trimming stripped 1 base from V and 5 bases from J, with 11 bases between. Per the germline V gene, CDR1 is LNHDA and CDR2 is SQIVND (reference sequence). The CDR3 spells CASSIGQWGETQYF. As DNA, the CDR3 is TGTGCCAGTAGTATAGGGCAGTGGGGCGAGACCCAGTACTTC.

This clone was recorded once. This chain links TRBV24-1 with TRBJ2-1; D possibly corresponds to TRBD1 (5 bases). V was clipped by 4 bases and J by 6 bases, with 9 bases between them. Per the germline V gene, CDR1 is KGHDR and CDR2 is SFDVKD. The CDR3 has 13 residues. CDR3 nucleotide sequence: TGTGCCACCAGTGAGACAGTTCTCAATGAGCAGTTCTTC. It yields the protein CATSETVLNEQFF.

This sequence joins TRBV4-3 and TRBJ1-5; tentatively, D is TRBD1 (6 bases). Germline V gives CDR1 LGHNA, CDR2 YSLEER. Trimming stripped 3 bases from V and 5 bases from J, with 8 bases between. There are 13 residues in the CDR3. In DNA form, the CDR3 reads TGCGCCAGCAGCCAGAACAGGGATCAGCCCCAGCATTTT. Protein product: CASSQNRDQPQHF.

This clone was recorded only once. V gene TRBV6-2 or TRBV6-3 combines with J gene TRBJ2-7; TRBD2 aligns across 7 bases. The V and J ends lost 5 bases and 0 bases, in that order; junction bases with no gene match: 7. CDR1 MNHEY and CDR2 SVGEGT come from the germline V gene. The CDR3 contains 15 residues. The CDR3, as DNA: TGTGCCAGCAGTCCCCTGGGGGGGGGCTCCTACGAGCAGTACTTC. This sequence encodes CASSPLGGGSYEQYF.

The rearrangement links TRBV7-9 to TRBJ1-1, with 11 bases lining up with TRBD1. Germline V gives CDR1 SEHNR, CDR2 FQNEAQ (reference sequence). CDR3 size: 17 residues. Trimming cost V 5 bases and J 0 bases; bases outside gene matches: 8. The CDR3 DNA reads TGTGCCAGCAGCCCCCGGGACAGGGGGATTCTGAACACTGAAGCTTTCTTT. It translates to CASSPRDRGILNTEAFF. Filled out from reference TRBV7-9 and TRBJ1-1, the complete variable domain reads DTGVSQNPRHKITKRGQNVTFRCDPISEHNRLYWYRQTLGQGPEFLTYFQNEAQLEKSRLLSDRFSAERPKGSFSTLEIQRTEQGDSAMYLCASSPRDRGILNTEAFFGQGTRLTVV.

The V and J genes are TRBV18 and TRBJ2-1, with 8 bases aligning to TRBD1. The germline V gene encodes CDR1 KGHSH and CDR2 LQKENI. The CDR3 is 15 amino acids. The V and J ends lost 3 bases and 7 bases, in that order; junction bases with no gene match: 8. CDR3 DNA sequence: TGTGCCAGCTCACCTATCACAGGGGGGAGAAATGAGCAGTTCTTC. Amino acids: CASSPITGGRNEQFF. Together with reference TRBV18 and TRBJ2-1, the CDR3 gives the full variable domain: NAGVMQNPRHLVRRRGQEARLRCSPMKGHSHVYWYRQLPEEGLKFMVYLQKENIIDESGMPKERFSAEFPKEGPSILRIQQVVRGDSAAYFCASSPITGGRNEQFFGPGTRLTVL.